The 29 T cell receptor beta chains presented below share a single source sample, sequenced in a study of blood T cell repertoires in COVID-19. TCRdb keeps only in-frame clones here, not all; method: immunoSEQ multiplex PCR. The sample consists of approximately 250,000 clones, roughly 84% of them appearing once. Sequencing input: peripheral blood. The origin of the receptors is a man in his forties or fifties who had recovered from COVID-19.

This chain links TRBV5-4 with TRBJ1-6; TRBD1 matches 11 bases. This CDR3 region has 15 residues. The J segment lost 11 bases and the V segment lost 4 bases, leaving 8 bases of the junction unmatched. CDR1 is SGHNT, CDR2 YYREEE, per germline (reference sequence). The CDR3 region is CASSRGTGGFPPLHF. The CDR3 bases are TGTGCCAGCAGCCGCGGGACAGGGGGATTTCCACCCCTCCACTTT.

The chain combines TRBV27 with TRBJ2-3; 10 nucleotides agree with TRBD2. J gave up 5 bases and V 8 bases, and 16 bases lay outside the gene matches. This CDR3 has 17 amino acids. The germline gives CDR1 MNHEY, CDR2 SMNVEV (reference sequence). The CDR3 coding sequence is TGTGCCAGCCGCAAACCGGGACTAGCGCTCTCCCGAGATACGCAGTATTTT. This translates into CASRKPGLALSRDTQYF.

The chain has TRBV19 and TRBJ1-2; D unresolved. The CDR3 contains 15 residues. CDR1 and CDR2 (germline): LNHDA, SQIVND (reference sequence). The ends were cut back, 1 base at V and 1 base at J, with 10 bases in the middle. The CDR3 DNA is TGTGCCAGTAGTATAGGTGGCGGAAATAACTATGGCTACACCTTC. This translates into CASSIGGGNNYGYTF.

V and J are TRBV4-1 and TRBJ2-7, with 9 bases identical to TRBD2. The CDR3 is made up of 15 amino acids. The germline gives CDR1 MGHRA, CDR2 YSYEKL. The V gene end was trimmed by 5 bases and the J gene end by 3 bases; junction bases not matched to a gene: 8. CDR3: CASSLIAGADYEQYF. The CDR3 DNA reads TGCGCCAGCAGCTTAATAGCGGGAGCCGACTACGAGCAGTACTTC.

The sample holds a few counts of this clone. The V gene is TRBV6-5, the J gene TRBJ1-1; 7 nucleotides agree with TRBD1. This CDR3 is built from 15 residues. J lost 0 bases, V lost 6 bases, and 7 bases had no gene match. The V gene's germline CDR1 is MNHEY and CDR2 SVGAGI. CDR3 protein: CASRAGGTVNTEAFF. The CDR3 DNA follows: TGTGCCAGCAGGGCGGGGGGGACAGTGAACACTGAAGCTTTCTTT.

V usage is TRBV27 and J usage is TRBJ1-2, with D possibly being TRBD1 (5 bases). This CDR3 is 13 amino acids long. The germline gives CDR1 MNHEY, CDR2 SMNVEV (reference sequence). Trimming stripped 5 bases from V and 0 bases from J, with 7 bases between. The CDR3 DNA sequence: TGTGCCAGCAGTCTGACAGCTAACTATGGCTACACCTTC. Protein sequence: CASSLTANYGYTF.

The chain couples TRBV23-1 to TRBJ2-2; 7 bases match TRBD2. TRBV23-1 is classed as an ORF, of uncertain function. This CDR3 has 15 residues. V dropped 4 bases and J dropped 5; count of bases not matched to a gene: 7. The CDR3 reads CASSRPLRETGELFF. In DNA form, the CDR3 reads TGCGCCAGCAGTCGCCCTTTGCGGGAGACCGGGGAGCTGTTTTTT.

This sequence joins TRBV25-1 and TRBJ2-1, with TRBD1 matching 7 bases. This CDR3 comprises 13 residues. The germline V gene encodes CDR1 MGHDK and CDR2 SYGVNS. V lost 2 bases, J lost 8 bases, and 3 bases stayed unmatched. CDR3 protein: CASSEQGVYEQFF. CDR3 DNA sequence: TGTGCCAGCAGTGAACAGGGGGTATATGAGCAGTTCTTC.

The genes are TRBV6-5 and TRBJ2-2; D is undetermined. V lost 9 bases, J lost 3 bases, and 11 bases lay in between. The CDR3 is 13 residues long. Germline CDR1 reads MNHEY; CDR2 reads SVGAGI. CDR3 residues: CASNEIYTGELFF. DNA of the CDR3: TGTGCCAGTAACGAGATTTACACCGGGGAGCTGTTTTTT.

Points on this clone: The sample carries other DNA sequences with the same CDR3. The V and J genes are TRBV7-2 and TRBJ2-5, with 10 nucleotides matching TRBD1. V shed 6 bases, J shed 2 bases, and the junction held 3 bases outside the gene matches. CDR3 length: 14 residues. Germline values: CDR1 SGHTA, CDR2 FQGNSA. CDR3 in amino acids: CASSRTGGQETQYF. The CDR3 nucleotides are TGTGCCAGCAGTAGGACAGGGGGACAAGAGACCCAGTACTTC.

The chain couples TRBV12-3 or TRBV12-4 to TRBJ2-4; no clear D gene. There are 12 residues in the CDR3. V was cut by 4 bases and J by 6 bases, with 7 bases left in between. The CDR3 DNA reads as TGTGCCAGCAGTTCCGATAGAAACATTCAGTACTTC. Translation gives CASSSDRNIQYF.

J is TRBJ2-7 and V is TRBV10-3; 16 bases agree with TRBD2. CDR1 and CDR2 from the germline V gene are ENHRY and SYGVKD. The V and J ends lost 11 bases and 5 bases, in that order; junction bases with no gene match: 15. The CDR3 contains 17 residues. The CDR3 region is CAVKNPGLAGGQDEQYF. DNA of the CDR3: TGTGCCGTCAAGAACCCGGGACTAGCGGGGGGGCAGGACGAGCAGTACTTC.

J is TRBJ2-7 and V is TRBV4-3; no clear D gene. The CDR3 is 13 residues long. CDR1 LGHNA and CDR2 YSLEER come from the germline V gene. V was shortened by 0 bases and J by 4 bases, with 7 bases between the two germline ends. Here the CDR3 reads CASSQDQAYEQYF. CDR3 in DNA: TGCGCCAGCAGCCAAGATCAGGCGTACGAGCAGTACTTC.

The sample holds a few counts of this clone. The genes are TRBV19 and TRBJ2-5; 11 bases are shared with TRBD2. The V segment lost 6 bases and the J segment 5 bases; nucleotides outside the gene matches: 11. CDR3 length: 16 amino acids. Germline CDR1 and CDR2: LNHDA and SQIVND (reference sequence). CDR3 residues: CASRQLAGAGRETQYF. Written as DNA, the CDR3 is TGTGCCAGTAGACAACTAGCGGGAGCGGGGCGGGAGACCCAGTACTTC.

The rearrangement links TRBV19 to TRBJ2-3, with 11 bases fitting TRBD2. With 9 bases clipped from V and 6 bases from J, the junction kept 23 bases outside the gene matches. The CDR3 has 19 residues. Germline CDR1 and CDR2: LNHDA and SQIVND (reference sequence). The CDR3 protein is CASRPIAGTSGPKADTQYF. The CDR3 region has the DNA TGTGCCAGCCGCCCCATAGCGGGGACTAGCGGCCCGAAGGCCGATACGCAGTATTTT.

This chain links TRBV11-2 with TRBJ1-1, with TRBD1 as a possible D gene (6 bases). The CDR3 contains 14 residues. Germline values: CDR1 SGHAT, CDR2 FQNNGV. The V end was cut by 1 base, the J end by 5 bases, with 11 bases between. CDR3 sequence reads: CASSLVTGYTEAFF. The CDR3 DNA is TGTGCCAGCAGCTTAGTCACAGGGTATACTGAAGCTTTCTTT.

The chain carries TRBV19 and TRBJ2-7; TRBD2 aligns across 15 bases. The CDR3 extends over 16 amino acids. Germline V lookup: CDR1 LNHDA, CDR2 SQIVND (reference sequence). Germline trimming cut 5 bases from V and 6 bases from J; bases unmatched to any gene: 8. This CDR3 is CASSPPGLAGGGEQYF. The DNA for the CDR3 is TGTGCCAGTAGTCCTCCGGGACTAGCGGGAGGTGGCGAGCAGTACTTC.

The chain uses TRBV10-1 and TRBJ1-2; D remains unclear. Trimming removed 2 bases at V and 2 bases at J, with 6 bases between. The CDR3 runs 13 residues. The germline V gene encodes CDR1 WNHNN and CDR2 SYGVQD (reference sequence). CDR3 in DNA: TGCGCCAGCAGTGAGATGAGGAACTATGGCTACACCTTC. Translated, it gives CASSEMRNYGYTF.

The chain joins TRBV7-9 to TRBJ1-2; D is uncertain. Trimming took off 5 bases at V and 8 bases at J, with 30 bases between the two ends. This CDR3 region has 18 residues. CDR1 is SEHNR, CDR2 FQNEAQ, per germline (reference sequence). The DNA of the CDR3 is TGTGCCAGCAGCCGATGGCTGAGTGACGGACTCCCTGAGGTCGGCTACACCTTC. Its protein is CASSRWLSDGLPEVGYTF.

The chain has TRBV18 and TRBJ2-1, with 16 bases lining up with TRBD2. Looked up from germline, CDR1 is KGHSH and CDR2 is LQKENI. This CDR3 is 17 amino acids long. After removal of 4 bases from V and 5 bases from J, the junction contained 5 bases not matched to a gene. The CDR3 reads CASSLGTSGRANNEQFF. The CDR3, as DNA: TGTGCCAGCTCACTCGGGACTAGCGGGAGGGCCAACAATGAGCAGTTCTTC.

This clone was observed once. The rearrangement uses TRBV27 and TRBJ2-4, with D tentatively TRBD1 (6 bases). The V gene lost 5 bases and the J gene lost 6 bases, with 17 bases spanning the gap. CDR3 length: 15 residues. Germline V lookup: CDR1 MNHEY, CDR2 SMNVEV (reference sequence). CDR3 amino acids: CASSLRTGQGNIQYF. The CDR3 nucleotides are TGTGCCAGCAGTCTGCGCACAGGGCAAGGAAACATTCAGTACTTC.

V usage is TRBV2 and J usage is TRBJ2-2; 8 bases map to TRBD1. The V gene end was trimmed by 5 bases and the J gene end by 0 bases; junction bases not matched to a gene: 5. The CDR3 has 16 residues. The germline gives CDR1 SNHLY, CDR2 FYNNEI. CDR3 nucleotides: TGTGCCAGCAGTCCTCAGGGGGCGGCGAACACCGGGGAGCTGTTTTTT. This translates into CASSPQGAANTGELFF.

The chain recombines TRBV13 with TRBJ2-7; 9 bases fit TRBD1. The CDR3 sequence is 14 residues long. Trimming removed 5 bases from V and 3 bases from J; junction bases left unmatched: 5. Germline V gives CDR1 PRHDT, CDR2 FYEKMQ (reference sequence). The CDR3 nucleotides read TGTGCCAGCAGCATGGACAGGGGCAGCTACGAGCAGTACTTC. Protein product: CASSMDRGSYEQYF.

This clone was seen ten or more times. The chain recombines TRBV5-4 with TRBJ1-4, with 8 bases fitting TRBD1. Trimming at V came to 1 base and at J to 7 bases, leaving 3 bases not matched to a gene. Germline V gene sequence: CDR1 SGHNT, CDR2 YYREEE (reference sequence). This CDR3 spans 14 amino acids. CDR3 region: CASSLIGTGEKLFF. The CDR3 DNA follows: TGTGCCAGCAGCTTGATCGGGACAGGTGAAAAACTGTTTTTT.

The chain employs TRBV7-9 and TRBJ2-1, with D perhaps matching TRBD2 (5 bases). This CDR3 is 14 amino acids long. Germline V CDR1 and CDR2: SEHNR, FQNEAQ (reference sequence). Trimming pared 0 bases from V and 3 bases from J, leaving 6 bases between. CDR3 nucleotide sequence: TGTGCCAGCAGCTTAGCGGGAGACTACAATGAGCAGTTCTTC. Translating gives CASSLAGDYNEQFF.

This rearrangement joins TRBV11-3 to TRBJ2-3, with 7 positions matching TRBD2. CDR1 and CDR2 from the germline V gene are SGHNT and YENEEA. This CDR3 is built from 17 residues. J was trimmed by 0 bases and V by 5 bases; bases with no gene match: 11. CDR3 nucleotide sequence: TGTGCCAGCAGCCCGTGGGGGGGGAGCGGGAGCACAGATACGCAGTATTTT. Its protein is CASSPWGGSGSTDTQYF. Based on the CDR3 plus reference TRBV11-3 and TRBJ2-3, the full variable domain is EAGVVQSPRYKIIEKKQPVAFWCNPISGHNTLYWYLQNLGQGPELLIRYENEEAVDDSQLPKDRFSAERLKGVDSTLKIQPAELGDSAVYLCASSPWGGSGSTDTQYFGPGTRLTVL.

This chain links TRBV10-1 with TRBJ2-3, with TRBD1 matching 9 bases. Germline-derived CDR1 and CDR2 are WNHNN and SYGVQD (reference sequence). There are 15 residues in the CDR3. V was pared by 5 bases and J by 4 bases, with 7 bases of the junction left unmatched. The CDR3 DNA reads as TGCGCCAGCAGTCACGGGGACAGGGAGCCAGATACGCAGTATTTT. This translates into CASSHGDREPDTQYF.

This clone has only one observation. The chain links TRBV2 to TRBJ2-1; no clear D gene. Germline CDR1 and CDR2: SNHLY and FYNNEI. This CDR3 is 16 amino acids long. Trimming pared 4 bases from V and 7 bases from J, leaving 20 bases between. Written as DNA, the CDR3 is TGTGCCAGCAGTGTCGGGTGGAGCGCTACTGGAAATGAGCAGTTCTTC. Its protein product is CASSVGWSATGNEQFF. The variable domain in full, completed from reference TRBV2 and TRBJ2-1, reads EPEVTQTPSHQVTQMGQEVILRCVPISNHLYFYWYRQILGQKVEFLVSFYNNEISEKSEIFDDQFSVERPDGSNFTLKIRSTKLEDSAMYFCASSVGWSATGNEQFFGPGTRLTVL.

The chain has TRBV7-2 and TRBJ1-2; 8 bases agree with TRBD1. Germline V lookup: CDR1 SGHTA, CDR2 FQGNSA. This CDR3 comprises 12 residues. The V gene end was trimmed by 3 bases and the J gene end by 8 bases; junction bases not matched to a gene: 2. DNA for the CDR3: TGTGCCAGCAGCTTCGACAGGGGAGGCTACACCTTC. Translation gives CASSFDRGGYTF.